One and the same sample provided the 20 T cell receptor beta chains below, sequenced in a study of T-cell memory formation after mild COVID-19 (dated by TCRdb to the early 2020s). The library was built by means of 5' RACE. The listed sequencing device is Illumina NovaSeq 6000. TCRdb ran its own pipeline on the public reads, namely fastp trimming at Q25 and MiXCR clone calling, and kept in-frame beta chains. Every distinct CDR3 protein forms one entry, paired with its most common genes and DNA. In this sample the table shows 300,000 or so distinct CDR3 sequences, about 16% of which occur a single time. The ten most abundant clones make up less than 30% of the sample. The sequenced material came from PBMCs or a T cell subset sorted from them (not recorded which). The receptor set was obtained from a man younger than 35 who had mild COVID-19 (a few samples of this study predate the infection). The sample titles of this study are shuffled in the database, so cell type and time point are left out; the donor was told from shared clones.

The chain has TRBV20-1 and TRBJ1-1; 9 bases align to TRBD1. J lost 3 bases, V lost 6 bases, and 8 bases had no gene match. CDR1 DFQATT and CDR2 SNEGSKA come from the germline V gene (reference sequence). This CDR3 is 14 amino acids long. In DNA, the CDR3 is TGCAGTGCCGCGAGGGACAGGGTCCACACTGAAGCTTTCTTT. Translating gives CSAARDRVHTEAFF.

The sample holds a few counts of this clonotype. The V call is TRBV5-1, the J call TRBJ1-6; the D gene is possibly TRBD1 (6 bases). Trimming took off 0 bases at V and 4 bases at J, with 8 bases between the two ends. CDR3 length: 15 amino acids. Germline V gene sequence: CDR1 SGHRS, CDR2 YFSETQ. The CDR3 is CASSLGQAYNSPLHF. For the CDR3, the DNA is TGCGCCAGCAGCTTGGGACAGGCATATAATTCACCCCTCCACTTT.

This clonotype was counted between two and nine times. The chain has TRBV6-2 or TRBV6-3 and TRBJ1-2, with D maybe TRBD1 (5 bases). The germline CDR1 and CDR2 sequences are MNHEY and SVGEGT. The CDR3 is made up of 12 amino acids. Trimming pared 7 bases from V and 3 bases from J, leaving 9 bases between. CDR3 sequence reads: CASTMGDYGYTF. The CDR3 region has the DNA TGTGCCAGCACGATGGGGGACTATGGCTACACCTTC.

In this sample, this clonotype turned up a few times. V gene TRBV7-2 combines with J gene TRBJ2-5, with TRBD2 identical over 11 bases. The V and J ends lost 5 bases and 7 bases, in that order; junction bases with no gene match: 9. The CDR3 length is 15 residues. CDR1 is SGHTA, CDR2 FQGNSA, per germline. The CDR3 reads CASSPGLAGSWTQYF. The CDR3 coding sequence is TGTGCCAGCAGCCCCGGACTAGCGGGTTCCTGGACCCAGTACTTC. The full variable domain, in which reference TRBV7-2 and TRBJ2-5 provide the parts outside the CDR3, is GAGVSQSPSNKVTEKGKDVELRCDPISGHTALYWYRQSLGQGLEFLIYFQGNSAPDKSGLPSDRFSAERTGGSVSTLTIQRTQQEDSAVYLCASSPGLAGSWTQYFGPGTRLLVL.

The CDR3 protein is CASRPERRSSGNTIYF. CDR3 nucleotide sequence: TGTGCCAGCCGTCCTGAGCGGAGGTCCAGTGGAAACACCATATATTTT. The V and J genes are TRBV12-3 or TRBV12-4 and TRBJ1-3, with unresolved D. CDR3 length: 16 amino acids. V was shortened by 8 bases and J by 3 bases, with 20 bases between the two germline ends.

V is TRBV24-1 and J is TRBJ2-7, with 9 bases fitting TRBD1. This CDR3 spans 15 amino acids. The V gene's germline CDR1 is KGHDR and CDR2 SFDVKD. The trim removed 11 bases at V and 2 bases at J, leaving 12 bases unmatched. CDR3 nucleotide sequence: TGTGCCATCCCTGAGGGACAGGGAGGGGCCTACGAGCAGTACTTC. Residues: CAIPEGQGGAYEQYF.

The V gene is TRBV9, the J gene TRBJ1-1, with 7 bases fitting TRBD1. Losses at the gene ends were 0 bases for V and 5 bases for J; bases not matched to a gene: 7. CDR1 SGDLS and CDR2 YYNGEE come from the germline V gene. This CDR3 has 15 amino acids. The CDR3 is CASSVGRGGATEAFF. The CDR3 bases are TGTGCCAGCAGCGTAGGGAGAGGGGGCGCGACTGAAGCTTTCTTT.

This clonotype showed up just a few times. The rearrangement joins TRBV28 to TRBJ2-1; weak D call: TRBD1 (5 bases). The CDR3 length is 11 residues. With 7 bases removed from V and 9 bases from J, the gap between germline ends came to 10 bases. Germline V gives CDR1 MDHEN, CDR2 SYDVKM. The DNA for the CDR3 is TGTGCCAGCACCCTGGGGCGTGAGCAGTTCTTC. Protein sequence: CASTLGREQFF.

This clonotype was found many times. J is TRBJ2-5 and V is TRBV7-9, with 10 bases that match TRBD2. V was pared by 5 bases and J by 2 bases, with 5 bases of the junction left unmatched. From germline, CDR1 is SEHNR and CDR2 FQNEAQ (reference sequence). The CDR3 sequence is 15 residues long. The CDR3, as DNA: TGTGCCAGCAGCCCTCAGCGGGGGGGTCAAGAGACCCAGTACTTC. Translated: CASSPQRGGQETQYF.

The genes are TRBV25-1 and TRBJ2-2, with 8 bases lining up with TRBD1. Germline trimming cut 5 bases from V and 6 bases from J; bases unmatched to any gene: 5. Germline values: CDR1 MGHDK, CDR2 SYGVNS. This CDR3 contains 14 residues. CDR3 in amino acids: CASSRTGWAGELFF. The CDR3 DNA is TGTGCCAGCAGTCGGACAGGGTGGGCCGGGGAGCTGTTTTTT.

The V and J genes are TRBV12-3 or TRBV12-4 and TRBJ2-7; possibly TRBD2 for D (7 bases). The length of the CDR3 is 16 residues. The V gene lost 5 bases and the J gene lost 2 bases, with 19 bases spanning the gap. The CDR3: CASSPIVGGPAYEQYF. The CDR3, as DNA: TGTGCCAGCAGTCCTATTGTCGGGGGGCCTGCCTACGAGCAGTACTTC.

This clonotype has more than one count but fewer than ten. The V gene is TRBV11-2, the J gene TRBJ2-7; D could derive from TRBD1 or TRBD2 (5 bases each). This CDR3 comprises 14 residues. Trimming cost V 5 bases and J 4 bases, with 15 bases left between them. CDR1 is SGHAT and CDR2 is FQNNGV in the germline V gene. The CDR3 DNA sequence: TGTGCCAGCAGCAGGGACCAGGGTGGATACGAGCAGTACGTC. Translating it yields CASSRDQGGYEQYV.

CDR3 in amino acids: CSAREGPRTQYF. As DNA, the CDR3 is TGCAGCGCAAGGGAGGGCCCTAGGACCCAGTACTTC. The genes are TRBV29-1 and TRBJ2-5; TRBD2 matches at 7 bases. Germline assignment: CDR1 SQVTM and CDR2 ANQGSEA. V was pared by 7 bases and J by 7 bases, with 9 bases of the junction left unmatched. CDR3 length: 12 residues.

This clonotype turned up a few times. The chain recombines TRBV12-3 or TRBV12-4 with TRBJ1-2; 10 positions match TRBD1. V lost 6 bases to trimming and J lost 7 bases; unmatched junction nucleotides: 8. This CDR3 has 14 amino acids. In DNA form, the CDR3 reads TGTGCCAGCAGACCGACAGGGGGCGGGTTTGGCTACACCTTC. Its translation: CASRPTGGGFGYTF.

This clonotype has ten or more counts. The chain combines TRBV5-1 with TRBJ1-5; D perhaps matches TRBD1 (6 bases). Deletions cut 4 bases from V and 7 bases from J, with 18 bases between. This CDR3 contains 15 residues. Germline assignment: CDR1 SGHRS and CDR2 YFSETQ. This CDR3 reads CASSVGTGYGQPQHF. The DNA for the CDR3 is TGCGCCAGCAGCGTCGGAACAGGGTATGGACAGCCCCAGCATTTT. Full variable domain (rest looked up from reference TRBV5-1 and TRBJ1-5): KAGVTQTPRYLIKTRGQQVTLSCSPISGHRSVSWYQQTPGQGLQFLFEYFSETQRNKGNFPGRFSGRQFSNSRSEMNVSTLELGDSALYLCASSVGTGYGQPQHFGDGTRLSIL.

The chain combines TRBV7-2 with TRBJ2-5; D remains unclear. There are 12 residues in the CDR3. Looked up from germline, CDR1 is SGHTA and CDR2 is FQGNSA. V was shortened by 5 bases and J by 4 bases, with 8 bases between the two germline ends. The DNA for the CDR3 is TGTGCCAGCAGCGAACAATTAGAGACCCAGTACTTC. Amino acid sequence: CASSEQLETQYF.

This chain joins TRBV7-3 and TRBJ2-6; possible D gene TRBD1, 6 bases. Germline V gene sequence: CDR1 SGHTA, CDR2 FQGTGA. The CDR3 has 17 residues. Trimming left V 5 bases short and J 2 bases short, with 16 bases between. CDR3 DNA sequence: TGTGCCAGCAGCCTCCTCCCTACAGGGCCTGGGGCCAACGTCCTGACTTTC. The encoded protein is CASSLLPTGPGANVLTF.

The chain uses TRBV3-1 and TRBJ1-2, with 8 bases lining up with TRBD1. Germline CDR1 reads LGHDT; CDR2 reads YNNKEL (reference sequence). J lost 5 bases, V lost 7 bases, and 6 bases had no gene match. This CDR3 is built from 13 residues. The CDR3 nucleotides are TGTGCCAGCAAACGGACAGGGCGGTATGGCTACACCTTC. Amino acid sequence: CASKRTGRYGYTF.

The V and J genes are TRBV7-6 and TRBJ2-5, with 8 bases identical to TRBD2. The V gene's germline CDR1 is SGHVS and CDR2 FNYEAQ. V lost 5 bases, J lost 0 bases, and 17 bases stayed unmatched. The length of the CDR3 is 19 residues. Here the CDR3 DNA reads TGTGCCAGCAGCCCTCCGGGACTAGGACCTCCTAAGTACCAAGAGACCCAGTACTTC. It codes for CASSPPGLGPPKYQETQYF.

This clonotype was detected ten times or more. The chain has TRBV6-6 and TRBJ2-1; maybe TRBD2 (5 bases). The CDR3 is made up of 15 amino acids. The germline CDR1 and CDR2 sequences are MNHNY and SVGAGI (reference sequence). V lost 4 bases and J lost 2, with 12 bases in between. The CDR3 coding sequence is TGTGCCAGCAGTTCGGAGGATGAGCCCTACAATGAGCAGTTCTTC. It translates to CASSSEDEPYNEQFF.